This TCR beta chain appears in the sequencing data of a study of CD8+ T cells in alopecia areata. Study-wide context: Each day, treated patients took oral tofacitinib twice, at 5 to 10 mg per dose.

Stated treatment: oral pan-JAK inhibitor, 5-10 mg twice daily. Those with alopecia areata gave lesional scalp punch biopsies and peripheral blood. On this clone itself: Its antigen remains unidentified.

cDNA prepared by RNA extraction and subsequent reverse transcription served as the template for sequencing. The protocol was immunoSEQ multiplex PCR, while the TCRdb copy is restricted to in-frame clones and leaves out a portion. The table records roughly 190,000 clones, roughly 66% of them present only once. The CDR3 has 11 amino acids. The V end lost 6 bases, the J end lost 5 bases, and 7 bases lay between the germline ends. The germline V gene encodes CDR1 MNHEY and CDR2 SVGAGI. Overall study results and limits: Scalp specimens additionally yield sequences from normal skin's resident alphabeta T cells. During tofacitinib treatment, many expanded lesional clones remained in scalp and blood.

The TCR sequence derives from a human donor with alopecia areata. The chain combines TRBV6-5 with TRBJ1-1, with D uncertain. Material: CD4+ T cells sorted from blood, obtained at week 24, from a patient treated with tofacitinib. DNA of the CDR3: TGTGCCAGCAGACAGTCTACTGAAGCTTTCTTT. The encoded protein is CASRQSTEAFF.